The text below deals with one T cell receptor beta chain. The antigen is not known. Documented treatment: approximately nine-day PBMC culture with coronavirus spike peptide pools or control peptides (ViraFEST assay). Sequencing of the DNA from cultured CD4+ T cells was carried out with the Oncomine TCR Beta short-read assay. TCRdb reprocessed the PCR reads with MiXCR, giving one entry per CDR3 protein. The sample contains about 15,000 distinct CDR3 sequences, 40% to 50% of which appear only once. V lost 5 bases and J lost 2, with 14 bases in between. Looked up from germline, CDR1 is SGHNT and CDR2 is YENEEA. The CDR3 spans 15 residues. This entry is derived from a study of vaccination and CD4 T cells after COVID-19. Study-wide background: Convalescent donors: six male, four female; seven Caucasian, two Asian, one multiracial, two Hispanic.

General study results and limits: With convalescent patients, a median about 87% of reactive clones emerged solely after vaccination.

The chain couples TRBV11-3 to TRBJ2-3; D is undetermined. The sequencing used CD4+ T cells from blood, cultured in vitro, collected before SARS-CoV-2 vaccination. This clonotype originated in a human donor who had recovered from COVID-19. CDR3 bases: TGTGCCAGCAGCAATGCTCTAGTGGACACAGATACGCAGTATTTT. It yields the protein CASSNALVDTDTQYF.